The clone carrying this T cell receptor beta chain was recorded at least ten times. Its antigen remains unknown. This sample is part of a study of T-cell reconstitution after alpha-beta-depleted transplantation in children. Study results and caveats: Newly generated T cells supplied most T-cell counts and diversity one year post-transplant.

Library preparation (for TCRbeta) was performed with unique molecular identifiers. One entry per CDR3 protein, called by TCRdb with MiXCR from the PCR reads. Of hundreds of thousands of distinct CDR3 sequences listed, roughly a tenth are singletons. The V segment lost 4 bases and the J segment 2 bases; nucleotides outside the gene matches: 7. The germline gives CDR1 LNHDA, CDR2 SQIVND (reference sequence). The CDR3 totals 16 residues. The TCR originated in a child under 10 years old with inherited bone marrow failure, due to receive a stem cell transplant. The chain is built from TRBV19 and TRBJ2-1; 8 bases fit TRBD2. Material: PBMCs, obtained before TCRalphabeta/CD19-depleted stem cell transplant. The CDR3 protein is CASSSGSGTPYNEQFF. CDR3 nucleotide sequence: TGTGCCAGTAGTAGCGGTAGCGGGACCCCCTACAATGAGCAGTTCTTC. The full variable domain, completed using reference TRBV19 and TRBJ2-1, is DGGITQSPKYLFRKEGQNVTLSCEQNLNHDAMYWYRQDPGQGLRLIYYSQIVNDFQKGDIAEGYSVSREKKESFPLTVTSAQKNPTAFYLCASSSGSGTPYNEQFFGPGTRLTVL.